Presented here are 21 T cell receptor beta chains from one specimen sequenced in a study of blood T cell repertoires in COVID-19. Only in-frame clones appear in the TCRdb table, and some are missing; sequencing was by immunoSEQ multiplex PCR. The sample consists of fewer than 400,000 clones, more than 85% of them appearing once. What was sequenced was PBMCs or T cells enriched from blood (not recorded which). All receptors derive from a woman between 25 and 40 years old who had recovered from COVID-19.

A few counts support this clone. CDR3 loop: CASTAWTGRGEKLFF. The DNA of the CDR3 is TGTGCCAGCACAGCTTGGACAGGGAGAGGTGAAAAACTGTTTTTT. The chain couples TRBV19 to TRBJ1-4; 8 nucleotides align to TRBD1. The CDR3 totals 15 residues. V trimming: 9 bases; J trimming: 7 bases; junction bases outside the gene matches: 13. Per the germline V gene, CDR1 is LNHDA and CDR2 is SQIVND (reference sequence).

V usage is TRBV14 and J usage is TRBJ2-7; D is possibly TRBD1 (6 bases). CDR3 size: 13 residues. The V and J ends lost 3 bases and 8 bases respectively, with 14 bases between them. The germline CDR1 and CDR2 sequences are SGHDN and FVKESK. The CDR3, as DNA: TGTGCCAGCAGCCAGTGGGACAAACAGCAGCAGTACTTC. It is translated as CASSQWDKQQQYF.

The chain joins TRBV4-2 to TRBJ2-7; D might be TRBD1 (5 bases). The CDR3 totals 16 residues. The germline gives CDR1 LGHNA, CDR2 YNFKEQ. With 0 bases removed from V and 9 bases from J, the gap between germline ends came to 21 bases. CDR3 protein: CASSQDKTALTQGQYF. The CDR3 DNA is TGTGCCAGCAGCCAAGATAAGACAGCCTTGACTCAGGGGCAGTACTTC.

This chain connects TRBV6-4 to TRBJ1-1; D unresolved. Trimming pared 2 bases from V and 6 bases from J, leaving 7 bases between. Germline-derived CDR1 and CDR2 are MRHNA and SNTAGT. This CDR3 comprises 12 residues. In nucleotides, the CDR3 is TGTGCCAGCAGTGACGTCTCTCCTGAAGCTTTCTTT. Translation gives CASSDVSPEAFF.

V gene TRBV13 combines with J gene TRBJ2-5, with TRBD2 matching over 14 bases. V was pared by 5 bases and J by 2 bases, with 4 bases of the junction left unmatched. CDR1 is PRHDT and CDR2 is FYEKMQ in the germline V gene (reference sequence). The CDR3 consists of 16 residues. The CDR3 loop is CASSPRLAGGQETQYF. The DNA for the CDR3 is TGTGCCAGCAGCCCACGACTAGCGGGGGGGCAAGAGACCCAGTACTTC.

This chain links TRBV10-3 with TRBJ1-1; 10 bases line up with TRBD1. The V and J ends lost 4 bases and 3 bases, in that order; junction bases with no gene match: 8. CDR3 length: 16 residues. Germline V gives CDR1 ENHRY, CDR2 SYGVKD. CDR3 DNA: TGTGCCATCAGTGGCCCTCCCGGGACAGGGGACACTGAAGCTTTCTTT. Translating it yields CAISGPPGTGDTEAFF.

J is TRBJ2-7 and V is TRBV9; no firm D call. Per the germline V gene, CDR1 is SGDLS and CDR2 is YYNGEE. The ends were cut back, 0 bases at V and 2 bases at J, with 6 bases in the middle. This CDR3 is built from 13 residues. CDR3 in DNA: TGTGCCAGCAGCGTAGATCCCGCCTACGAGCAGTACTTC. Amino acid sequence: CASSVDPAYEQYF.

The chain carries TRBV24-1 and TRBJ2-1; D might be TRBD2 (5 bases). Between the trimmed V and J ends, which lost 0 bases and 9 bases, there was a span of 8 bases. Germline CDR1 and CDR2: KGHDR and SFDVKD. This CDR3 has 13 residues. The CDR3 spells CATSDLHSAEQFF. The DNA for the CDR3 is TGTGCCACCAGTGATTTGCATAGCGCTGAGCAGTTCTTC.

This chain uses TRBV11-3 with TRBJ1-2; tentative D call: TRBD1 (6 bases). Germline CDR1 reads SGHNT; CDR2 reads YENEEA. Trimming took 4 bases from V and 0 from J, leaving 12 bases between them. There are 15 residues in the CDR3. CDR3 in DNA: TGTGCCAGCAGCTCCACAGGGACGGCTAACTATGGCTACACCTTC. It codes for CASSSTGTANYGYTF.

The V and J genes are TRBV2 and TRBJ2-1; 10 bases are shared with TRBD2. Losses at the gene ends were 1 base for V and 6 bases for J; bases not matched to a gene: 3. This CDR3 region has 15 residues. Germline V gene sequence: CDR1 SNHLY, CDR2 FYNNEI. This CDR3 is CASSEERGGLNEQFF. In DNA, the CDR3 is TGTGCCAGCAGTGAAGAGCGGGGGGGCCTCAATGAGCAGTTCTTC.

V usage is TRBV7-9 and J usage is TRBJ2-2; weak D call: TRBD2 (7 bases). This CDR3 has 18 amino acids. CDR1 SEHNR and CDR2 FQNEAQ come from the germline V gene (reference sequence). Deletions cut 1 base from V and 4 bases from J, with 19 bases between. The CDR3 DNA follows: TGTGCCAGCAGCTTAGGGGCAGGGGCTCGCGGGGGCACCGGGGAGCTGTTTTTT. Translation gives CASSLGAGARGGTGELFF.

This clone was detected only once. The chain combines TRBV28 with TRBJ1-5, with 7 bases fitting TRBD1. J gave up 5 bases and V 2 bases, and 3 bases lay outside the gene matches. Germline lookup yields CDR1 MDHEN and CDR2 SYDVKM. The CDR3 runs 14 residues. As DNA, the CDR3 is TGTGCCAGCAGTTTACCACAGGGGTATCAGCCCCAGCATTTT. It encodes CASSLPQGYQPQHF.

V is TRBV3-1 (or the pseudogene TRBV3-2) and J is TRBJ2-5; D unclear. The germline V gene encodes CDR1 LGHDT and CDR2 YNNKEL (reference sequence). This CDR3 has 14 amino acids. V lost 6 bases to trimming and J lost 7 bases, with 18 bases between them. As DNA, the CDR3 is TGTGCCAGCAGACAGACACGCCAAGTTGGGACCCAGTACTTC. Translated: CASRQTRQVGTQYF.

This clone appeared once. The V and J genes are TRBV6-5 and TRBJ1-2, with D tentatively TRBD1 (5 bases). V was cut by 3 bases and J by 6 bases, with 8 bases left in between. Per the germline V gene, CDR1 is MNHEY and CDR2 is SVGAGI. The CDR3 covers 12 residues. The CDR3 here is CASSYRGNGYTF. CDR3 coding DNA: TGTGCCAGCAGTTATCGGGGGAATGGCTACACCTTC.

The rearrangement links TRBV6-2 or TRBV6-3 to TRBJ1-5; D perhaps matches TRBD1 (5 bases). Germline V gives CDR1 MNHEY, CDR2 SVGEGT. This CDR3 is 16 amino acids long. Trimming stripped 2 bases from V and 1 base from J, with 12 bases between. The CDR3 loop is CASSYRVKGSNQPQHF. The DNA for the CDR3 is TGTGCCAGCAGTTACCGGGTCAAGGGGAGCAATCAGCCCCAGCATTTT.

The chain joins TRBV3-1 (or the pseudogene TRBV3-2) to TRBJ2-7; 15 bases map to TRBD2. The CDR3 is 19 residues long. The ends lost 0 bases at V and 4 bases at J; junction bases unmatched: 10. Germline loops: CDR1 LGHDT, CDR2 YNNKEL (reference sequence). DNA for the CDR3: TGTGCCAGCAGCCAAGATGAGCCCGGGACTAGCGGGAGGACATACGAGCAGTACTTC. Its translation: CASSQDEPGTSGRTYEQYF.

The chain joins TRBV7-6 to TRBJ2-1; 7 bases are shared with TRBD2. CDR1 is SGHVS and CDR2 is FNYEAQ in the germline V gene. This CDR3 has 15 amino acids. With V trimmed by 1 base and J by 3 bases, 3 bases remained unmatched. The CDR3 region is CASSLGGGNYNEQFF. The CDR3 DNA follows: TGTGCCAGCAGCTTAGGGGGAGGGAACTACAATGAGCAGTTCTTC.

This clone was detected once. The chain uses TRBV9 and TRBJ2-7, with TRBD1 matching 11 bases. The germline gives CDR1 SGDLS, CDR2 YYNGEE. The CDR3 spans 15 residues. Unmatched junction bases numbered 5, after V lost 0 bases and J lost 6 bases. The CDR3 spells CASSVAGQGDVEQYF. The CDR3 DNA sequence: TGTGCCAGCAGCGTAGCGGGACAGGGGGATGTCGAGCAGTACTTC.

The CDR3 loop reads CASSFGTGSDTQYF. The DNA for the CDR3 is TGTGCCAGCAGCTTCGGGACAGGGTCAGATACGCAGTATTTT. This chain joins TRBV11-3 and TRBJ2-3; 9 positions match TRBD1. V gave up 3 bases and J gave up 4 bases; unmatched junction bases: 2. Germline loops: CDR1 SGHNT, CDR2 YENEEA. The CDR3 loop spans 14 amino acids. Full variable domain (rest looked up from reference TRBV11-3 and TRBJ2-3): EAGVVQSPRYKIIEKKQPVAFWCNPISGHNTLYWYLQNLGQGPELLIRYENEEAVDDSQLPKDRFSAERLKGVDSTLKIQPAELGDSAVYLCASSFGTGSDTQYFGPGTRLTVL.

The rearrangement uses TRBV5-1 and TRBJ1-4; D is perhaps TRBD1 (5 bases). The CDR3 totals 15 residues. V was clipped by 0 bases and J by 7 bases, with 13 bases between them. Germline lookup yields CDR1 SGHRS and CDR2 YFSETQ. The CDR3 coding sequence is TGCGCCAGCAGCTTGGGACGGGCCCAGGGTGAAAAACTGTTTTTT. Translating gives CASSLGRAQGEKLFF.

The chain is built from TRBV7-9 and TRBJ2-7; TRBD1 is a possible D gene (5 bases). Trimming pared 4 bases from V and 7 bases from J, leaving 20 bases between. This CDR3 has 15 amino acids. CDR1 and CDR2 from the germline V gene are SEHNR and FQNEAQ (reference sequence). CDR3 nucleotide sequence: TGTGCCAGCAGCTCATCTGCCCAGGGCGGACGAGAGCAGTACTTC. Protein product: CASSSSAQGGREQYF.